This T cell receptor beta chain was sequenced during a study of blood T cell repertoires in COVID-19. Study details: PBMCs, B-cell-depleted T cells, or T cells were the source of the cDNA or gDNA that made up the material.

The V and J ends lost 5 bases and 9 bases respectively, with 16 bases between them. Germline CDR1 reads MDHEN; CDR2 reads SYDVKM. The CDR3 has 14 amino acids. Repertoires were generated with immunoSEQ multiplex PCR, while TCRdb's copy carries only in-frame clones and drops some. This sample yields under 250,000 clones, of which 70% to 90% are seen a single time; about 13% belongs to the top ten. The source material was peripheral blood. The TCR sequence derives from a human donor in a cohort sampled during active COVID-19. The chain recombines TRBV28 with TRBJ1-4, with D possibly being TRBD1 (6 bases). The CDR3 DNA sequence: TGTGCCAGCAGTCTACAGGGAGTCCTTAAAAAACTGTTTTTT. Translating gives CASSLQGVLKKLFF.